This T cell receptor (beta chain) comes out of a study of spatial heterogeneity in lung cancer. The CDR3 totals 14 residues. Trimming cost V 9 bases and J 1 base, with 15 bases left between them. Germline CDR1 reads SEHNR; CDR2 reads FQNEAQ (reference sequence). This clonotype has a count of ten or more. Individual TCR cDNA molecules each bore their own unique molecular identifier. TCRdb itself ran the 5' RACE reads through MiXCR, one entry per CDR3 protein. In the table there are over 50,000 distinct CDR3 sequences, 6.3% of which are singletons. Time point here: sample taken at primary tumor resection. TCRs were sequenced from unsorted whole RNA of tumor, nontumor lung or PBMC.

The sample was PBMCs, taken at surgery. The chain employs TRBV7-9 and TRBJ1-1, with unresolved D. The receptor was isolated from a female donor with early-stage non-small cell lung cancer. The CDR3 spells CASRRAEGNTEAFF. Written as DNA, the CDR3 is TGTGCCAGTAGGCGGGCCGAGGGGAACACTGAAGCTTTCTTT.